This T cell receptor beta chain originates from a study of T cell repertoires in cytomegalovirus infection. About the study: Public TCR beta signatures were indicative of both CMV infection and a matching HLA type. Study-wide findings and caveats: Dominating the ex vivo response were TCR beta clonotypes that were CMV-specific and HLA-C-restricted. Pooled public TCR beta family frequency picked out CMV carriers with the relevant HLA.

Note on this clonotype: The antigen is not known.

TCRdb itself ran the reads through MiXCR, one entry per CDR3 protein. The data show hundreds of thousands of distinct CDR3 sequences, approximately 32% seen once. With 8 bases removed from V and 0 bases from J, the gap between germline ends came to 9 bases. The length of the CDR3 is 13 residues. In germline, CDR1 is MNHEY, CDR2 SMNVEV (reference sequence). This clonotype was obtained from a human donor in good health (CMV status not recorded). Some clones in this sample may be carry-over from other donors' samples. The sample consisted of cultured CD8+ T cells from PBMCs, taken from culture after CMV antigen stimulation. This chain joins TRBV27 and TRBJ2-3, with D maybe TRBD2 (6 bases). CDR3 sequence (DNA): TGTGCCAGCCGCGGGACCAGCACAGATACGCAGTATTTT. Translating gives CASRGTSTDTQYF.